This entry is about one T cell receptor beta chain. Its antigen is as yet unknown. Stated time point: postoperative day 105 after intestinal transplantation (dayNNNN = postoperative day). This sample is drawn from a study of graft-versus-host responses after intestinal transplantation. Study at large: Once they had received anti-thymocyte globulin induction, all recipients took tacrolimus and steroids for roughly three years.

Assay: immunoSEQ multiplex PCR; the TCRdb copy retains only in-frame clones and omits some. Counted here are over 9,000 clones, 80% to 95% occurring once; the ten biggest clones make up about 3.7%. Study findings and constraints: Analysis identified GvH clones in recipient marrow, with some appearing first in ileum or blood. Early HvG declines after transplant were associated with peak circulating GvH clone levels.

Specimen: PBMCs, collected 105 days after intestinal transplantation. The source of this sequence is a human patient who received an intestinal transplant, so some T cells may come from the graft donor.

CDR3: CASSPGQKETQYF. The CDR3 bases are TGTGCCAGCTCACCGGGACAGAAAGAGACCCAGTACTTC. The chain employs TRBV18 and TRBJ2-5, with 7 bases aligning to TRBD1. CDR3 length: 13 residues. V lost 3 bases and J lost 3; bases outside the gene matches: 1. Germline V gene data show CDR1 as KGHSH and CDR2 as LQKENI.